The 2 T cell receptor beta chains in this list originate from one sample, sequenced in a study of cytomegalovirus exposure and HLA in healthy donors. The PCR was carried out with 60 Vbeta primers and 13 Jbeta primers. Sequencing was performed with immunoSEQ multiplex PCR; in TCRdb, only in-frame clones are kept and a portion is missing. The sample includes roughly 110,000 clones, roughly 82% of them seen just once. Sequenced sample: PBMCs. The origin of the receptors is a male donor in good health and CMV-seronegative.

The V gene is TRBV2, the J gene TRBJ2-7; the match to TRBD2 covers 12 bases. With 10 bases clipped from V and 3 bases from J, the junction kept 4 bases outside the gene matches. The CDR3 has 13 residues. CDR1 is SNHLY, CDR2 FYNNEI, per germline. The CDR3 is CATETSGSYEQYF. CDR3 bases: TGTGCCACCGAGACTAGCGGGAGCTACGAGCAGTACTTC.

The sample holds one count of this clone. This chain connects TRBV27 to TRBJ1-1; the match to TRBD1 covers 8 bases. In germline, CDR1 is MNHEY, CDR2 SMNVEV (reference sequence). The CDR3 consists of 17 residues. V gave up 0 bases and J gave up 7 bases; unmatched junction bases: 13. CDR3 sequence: CASSLSAPSGQGGEAFF. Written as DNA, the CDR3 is TGTGCCAGCAGTTTATCGGCCCCCTCAGGACAGGGTGGTGAAGCTTTCTTT.